This is a list of T cell receptor beta chains from one sample in a study of T cells expressing NK-cell markers. TCRdb reprocessed the 5' RACE reads, keeping one entry per CDR3 protein, no DNA. The sample totals 120,000 to 150,000 distinct CDR3 sequences. The specimen sequenced was blood T cells: a sorted CD56 or NKG2C T cell subset, CD4+ or CD8+ T cells, or bulk PBMC T cells (not recorded which). These receptors originate from a man between 18 and 35 years old in good health. Both conserved end residues are part of each CDR3.

v_call	j_call	cdr3_aa
TRBV7-9	TRBJ2-3	CASTTGAITDTQYF
TRBV7-2	TRBJ2-7	CASSLHADSWYYEQYF
TRBV7-6	TRBJ2-1	CASSLTGGRELNEQFF
TRBV7-2	TRBJ2-5	CASSPGTDRETQYF
TRBV7-9	TRBJ2-5	CASSPRWREETQYF
TRBV5-6	TRBJ1-2	CASSSGQGPTYGYTF
TRBV7-8	TRBJ2-6	CASSLAGQDLTGANVLTF
TRBV4-2	TRBJ2-7	CASSQLSRDRVNEQYF
TRBV20-1	TRBJ2-7	CSAGSGSREQYF
TRBV6-5	TRBJ1-5	CASSPGQNSNQPQHF
TRBV20-1	TRBJ2-1	CSATTMLGLAGAGNEQFF
TRBV7-9	TRBJ2-7	CASSSLPGGQSSYEQYF